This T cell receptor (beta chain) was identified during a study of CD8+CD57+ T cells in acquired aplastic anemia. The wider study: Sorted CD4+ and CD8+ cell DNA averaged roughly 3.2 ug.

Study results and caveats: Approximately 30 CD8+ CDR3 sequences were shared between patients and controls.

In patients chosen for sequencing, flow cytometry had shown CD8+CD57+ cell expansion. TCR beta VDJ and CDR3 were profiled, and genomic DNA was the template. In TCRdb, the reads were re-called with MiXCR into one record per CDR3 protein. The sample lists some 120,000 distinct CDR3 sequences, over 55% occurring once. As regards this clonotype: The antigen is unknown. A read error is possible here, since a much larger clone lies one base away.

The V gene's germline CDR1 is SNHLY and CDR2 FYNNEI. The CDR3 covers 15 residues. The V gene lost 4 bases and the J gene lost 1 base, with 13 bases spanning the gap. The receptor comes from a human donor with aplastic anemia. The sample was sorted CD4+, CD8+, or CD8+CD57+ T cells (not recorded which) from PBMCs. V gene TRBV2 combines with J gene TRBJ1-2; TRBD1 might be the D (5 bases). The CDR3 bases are TGTGCCAGCAGTGCCGGGACCCAGATTAACTATGGCTACACCTTC. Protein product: CASSAGTQINYGYTF.